The 3 T cell receptor beta chains below come from one sample, sequenced in a study of beta chain features in type 1 diabetes. Study outcomes and limitations: People with Type 1 diabetes carried modestly yet significantly shorter TCRB CDR3s in all four CD4+ subsets.

For these TCRs, the target antigens are not known. As every portion of the isolated RNA was reverse transcribed, the sequencing read expressed TCRB transcripts. Using immunoSEQ multiplex PCR, the repertoire was profiled, and TCRdb retains in-frame clones only, with some absent. The sample records 300,000 to 400,000 clones, over 8.5% being singletons. The sample taken for sequencing was central memory CD4+ T cells from blood. The origin of the receptors is a man in his thirties or forties with type 1 diabetes.

At least ten counts were recorded for this clone. This chain joins TRBV25-1 and TRBJ2-1; no clear D gene. V lost 3 bases, J lost 0 bases, and 6 bases lay in between. The CDR3 sequence is 14 residues long. Germline V lookup: CDR1 MGHDK, CDR2 SYGVNS. Here the CDR3 DNA reads TGTGCCAGCAGTGACTACAGCTCCTACAATGAGCAGTTCTTC. Translating gives CASSDYSSYNEQFF.

This clone was counted only a few times. Here the CDR3 reads CASSRSGRAINEQFF. For the CDR3, the DNA is TGTGCCAGCAGCCGTAGCGGGAGGGCCATCAATGAGCAGTTCTTC. The V call is TRBV4-2, the J call TRBJ2-1, with TRBD2 identical over 11 bases. Germline V gene sequence: CDR1 LGHNA, CDR2 YNFKEQ. The CDR3 sequence is 15 residues long. Losses at the gene ends were 4 bases for V and 6 bases for J; bases not matched to a gene: 5.

The chain has TRBV6-1 and TRBJ2-2; 9 nucleotides match TRBD2. V gave up 4 bases and J gave up 2 bases; unmatched junction bases: 5. Germline V CDR1 and CDR2: MNHNS, SASEGT. This CDR3 is 16 amino acids long. As DNA, the CDR3 is TGTGCCAGCAGTGTGTCGCTAGCGGGAAACACCGGGGAGCTGTTTTTT. As protein: CASSVSLAGNTGELFF.